This T cell receptor (beta chain) was recovered during a study of T-cell reconstitution after alpha-beta-depleted transplantation in children. Molecular barcoding with unique molecular identifiers was used for the TCRbeta library. One entry per CDR3 protein, called by TCRdb with MiXCR from the PCR reads. The sample records about 72,000 distinct CDR3 sequences, around 6.6% being singletons. There are 12 residues in the CDR3. The V end lost 3 bases, the J end lost 9 bases, and 9 bases lay between the germline ends. Germline assignment: CDR1 SGHTA and CDR2 FQGTGA. V gene TRBV7-3 combines with J gene TRBJ2-1; D is unclear. The sequences come from PBMCs from the stem cell graft donor, collected from the stem cell graft. The sequence was obtained from a human donor who donated a stem cell graft to a child with acute lymphoblastic leukemia. The CDR3 DNA reads TGTGCCAGCAGCTTCGGCTTTAGTGAGCAGTTCTTC. Its protein product is CASSFGFSEQFF. Variable domain in full (rest from reference TRBV7-3 and TRBJ2-1): GAGVSQTPSNKVTEKGKYVELRCDPISGHTALYWYRQSLGQGPEFLIYFQGTGAADDSGLPNDRFFAVRPEGSVSTLKIQRTERGDSAVYLCASSFGFSEQFFGPGTRLTVL.